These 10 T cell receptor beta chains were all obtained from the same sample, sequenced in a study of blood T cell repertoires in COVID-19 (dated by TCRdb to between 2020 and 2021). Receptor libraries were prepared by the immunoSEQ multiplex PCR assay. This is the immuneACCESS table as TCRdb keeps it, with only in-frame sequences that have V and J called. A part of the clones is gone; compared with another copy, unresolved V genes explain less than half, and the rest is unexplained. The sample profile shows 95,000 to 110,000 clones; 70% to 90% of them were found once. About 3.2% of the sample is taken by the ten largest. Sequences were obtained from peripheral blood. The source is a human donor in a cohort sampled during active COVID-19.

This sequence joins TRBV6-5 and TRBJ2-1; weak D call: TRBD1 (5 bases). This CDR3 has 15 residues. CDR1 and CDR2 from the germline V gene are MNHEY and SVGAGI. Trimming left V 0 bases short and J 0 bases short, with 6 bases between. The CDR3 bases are TGTGCCAGCAGTTACTCAGGGGCCTCCTACAATGAGCAGTTCTTC. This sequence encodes CASSYSGASYNEQFF.

Here the CDR3 DNA reads TGTGCCAGTAGTATCGCGGGACAGAGCTCCTACGAGCAGTACTTC. Its translation is CASSIAGQSSYEQYF. This chain connects TRBV19 to TRBJ2-7; TRBD1 might be the D (7 bases). This CDR3 region has 15 residues. V was trimmed by 3 bases and J by 0 bases, leaving 12 bases between them. Per germline, CDR1 LNHDA and CDR2 SQIVND (reference sequence).

The chain's CDR3 is CASSSQAVSYEQYF. Here the CDR3 DNA reads TGTGCCAGCAGCTCCCAAGCGGTCTCCTACGAGCAGTACTTC. The V call is TRBV7-2, the J call TRBJ2-7, with D possibly TRBD2 on 5 matching bases. Germline CDR1 and CDR2: SGHTA and FQGNSA. V was trimmed by 4 bases and J by 0 bases, leaving 10 bases between them. The CDR3 runs to 14 residues.

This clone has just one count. The CDR3 coding sequence is TGTGCCATCAGTGAGTCAGGGACAGTATATGGCTACACCTTC. Encoded protein: CAISESGTVYGYTF. This chain joins TRBV10-3 and TRBJ1-2, with 7 bases that match TRBD1. The CDR3 loop spans 14 amino acids. V trimming: 0 bases; J trimming: 5 bases; junction bases outside the gene matches: 3. The V gene's germline CDR1 is ENHRY and CDR2 SYGVKD.

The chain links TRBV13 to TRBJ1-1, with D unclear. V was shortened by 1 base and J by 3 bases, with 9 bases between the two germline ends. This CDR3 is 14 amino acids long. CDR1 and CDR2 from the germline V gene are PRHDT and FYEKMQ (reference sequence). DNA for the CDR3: TGTGCCAGCAGCTTAGATTCTGAGGACACTGAAGCTTTCTTT. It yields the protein CASSLDSEDTEAFF.

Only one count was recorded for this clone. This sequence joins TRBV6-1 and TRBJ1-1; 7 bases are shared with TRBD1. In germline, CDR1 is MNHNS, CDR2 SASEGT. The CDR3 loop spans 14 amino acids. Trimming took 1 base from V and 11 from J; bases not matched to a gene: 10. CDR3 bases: TGTGCCAGCAGTGAAGGAGGGGCAGGGGGGCTGGCTTTCTTT. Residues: CASSEGGAGGLAFF.

This CDR3 reads CASSIEAQGAGQPQHF. CDR3 nucleotide sequence: TGTGCCAGTAGTATAGAGGCACAGGGGGCCGGTCAGCCCCAGCATTTT. The rearrangement joins TRBV19 to TRBJ1-5; 9 bases align to TRBD1. Germline CDR1 and CDR2: LNHDA and SQIVND (reference sequence). The CDR3 is 16 amino acids. Unmatched junction bases numbered 6, after V lost 0 bases and J lost 6 bases.

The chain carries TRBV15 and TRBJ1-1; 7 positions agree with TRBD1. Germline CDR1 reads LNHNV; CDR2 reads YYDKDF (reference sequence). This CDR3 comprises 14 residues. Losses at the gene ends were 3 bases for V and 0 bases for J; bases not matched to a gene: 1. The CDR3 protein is CATSRDRMNTEAFF. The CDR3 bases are TGTGCCACCAGCAGGGACAGGATGAACACTGAAGCTTTCTTT.

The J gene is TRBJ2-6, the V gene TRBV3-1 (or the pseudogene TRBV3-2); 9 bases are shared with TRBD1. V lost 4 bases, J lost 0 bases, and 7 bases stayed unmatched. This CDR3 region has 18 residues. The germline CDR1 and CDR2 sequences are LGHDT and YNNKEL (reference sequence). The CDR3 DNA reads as TGTGCCAGCAGCCCGTACAGGGGGCCTCTCTCTGGGGCCAACGTCCTGACTTTC. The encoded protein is CASSPYRGPLSGANVLTF.

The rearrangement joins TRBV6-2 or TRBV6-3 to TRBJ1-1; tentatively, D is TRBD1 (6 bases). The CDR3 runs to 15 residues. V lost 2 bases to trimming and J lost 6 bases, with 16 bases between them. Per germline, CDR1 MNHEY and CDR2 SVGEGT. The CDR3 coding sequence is TGTGCCAGCAGTTACGGAGTAGGGGGGGCCTCTGAAGCTTTCTTT. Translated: CASSYGVGGASEAFF.